A single sample gave rise to the 27 T cell receptor beta chains below, sequenced in a study of control samples from healthy donors and cancer patients. The assay was immunoSEQ multiplex PCR, and TCRdb's table has in-frame clones only and misses some. The sample records tens of thousands of clones, approximately 93% being singletons. Sequenced sample: blood. These receptors were taken from a man in his 60s in good health.

V and J are TRBV5-8 and TRBJ2-5; TRBD2 aligns across 10 bases. CDR1 is SGHTS, CDR2 YDEGEE, per germline. The CDR3 is made up of 16 amino acids. The trim removed 5 bases at V and 4 bases at J, leaving 11 bases unmatched. DNA for the CDR3: TGTGCCAGCAGTCTCCGGAGCGGGGGGGGGCGAGAGACCCAGTACTTC. Protein product: CASSLRSGGGRETQYF.

J is TRBJ1-6 and V is TRBV20-1; 10 nucleotides match TRBD1. The CDR3 extends over 15 amino acids. With 3 bases clipped from V and 8 bases from J, the junction kept 7 bases outside the gene matches. Germline CDR1 is DFQATT and CDR2 is SNEGSKA (reference sequence). The CDR3 sequence is CSASDRGLNDSPLHF. CDR3 sequence (DNA): TGCAGTGCTAGTGACAGGGGGCTGAATGATTCACCCCTCCACTTT.

Comments on this clone: At one of its ends the junction is not consistent with the germline gene, which may arise from a read error. J is TRBJ1-2 and V is TRBV29-1; perhaps TRBD1 as D (5 bases). This CDR3 comprises 14 residues. CDR1 and CDR2 (germline): SQVTM, ANQGSEA. CDR3 protein: CSAEGAGKNYGYTF. The CDR3 coding sequence is TGCAGCGCTGAAGGGGCGGGGAAAAACTATGGCTACACCTTC.

The chain employs TRBV29-1 and TRBJ1-3, with 7 positions matching TRBD1. The CDR3 has 12 amino acids. Germline V gene lookup returns CDR1 SQVTM and CDR2 ANQGSEA. The V segment lost 8 bases and the J segment 4 bases; nucleotides outside the gene matches: 5. The CDR3 DNA reads TGCAGCTCCCGGGACAGCGGAAACACCATATATTTT. Amino acids: CSSRDSGNTIYF.

The V gene is TRBV5-8, the J gene TRBJ2-3; possible D gene TRBD1, 5 bases. V was trimmed by 0 bases and J by 6 bases, leaving 14 bases between them. Germline loops: CDR1 SGHTS, CDR2 YDEGEE. The CDR3 has 15 amino acids. CDR3 bases: TGTGCCAGCAGCTTGGCCCTCAGGGTCGGGGATACGCAGTATTTT. Protein product: CASSLALRVGDTQYF.

This clone was seen just once. The chain carries TRBV6-5 and TRBJ1-5; 7 nucleotides align to TRBD1. Trimming took 5 bases from V and 0 from J; bases not matched to a gene: 4. There are 15 residues in the CDR3. CDR1 MNHEY and CDR2 SVGAGI come from the germline V gene. CDR3 in amino acids: CASSRQGYSNQPQHF. CDR3 in DNA: TGTGCCAGCAGTCGACAGGGTTATAGCAATCAGCCCCAGCATTTT.

J is TRBJ1-5 and V is TRBV19; the match to TRBD1 covers 9 bases. The CDR3 length is 15 residues. The germline V gene encodes CDR1 LNHDA and CDR2 SQIVND (reference sequence). With 6 bases clipped from V and 2 bases from J, the junction kept 5 bases outside the gene matches. DNA of the CDR3: TGTGCCAGTAGCTCGACAGGGGGGGGCAATCAGCCCCAGCATTTT. This encodes CASSSTGGGNQPQHF.

CDR3 in DNA: TGTGCCAGCAGTGAATCAGGACTAGCGGGGGGCGAGCAGTTCTTC. Encoded protein: CASSESGLAGGEQFF. The V gene is TRBV25-1, the J gene TRBJ2-1, with 14 nucleotides matching TRBD2. With 1 base clipped from V and 10 bases from J, the junction kept 3 bases outside the gene matches. CDR1 MGHDK and CDR2 SYGVNS come from the germline V gene. CDR3 length: 15 amino acids.

The rearrangement uses TRBV4-3 and TRBJ1-5; D perhaps matches TRBD1 (6 bases). The germline V gene encodes CDR1 LGHNA and CDR2 YSLEER. The CDR3 totals 15 residues. Trimming took off 0 bases at V and 4 bases at J, with 10 bases between the two ends. The CDR3 sequence: CASSQDRGRNQPQHF. The CDR3, as DNA: TGCGCCAGCAGCCAAGACCGGGGGCGGAATCAGCCCCAGCATTTT.

The table lists this clone with a count of one. The chain couples TRBV29-1 to TRBJ2-2, with D possibly matching TRBD2 (7 bases). The V gene's germline CDR1 is SQVTM and CDR2 ANQGSEA. V lost 7 bases and J 1 base, leaving 13 bases between the germline ends. The length of the CDR3 is 14 residues. The CDR3 here is CSARGAGNTGELFF. CDR3 bases: TGCAGCGCACGGGGGGCGGGGAACACCGGGGAGCTGTTTTTT.

This clone was detected once. The CDR3 sequence: CAISEVTGAEAFF. The CDR3 DNA follows: TGTGCCATCAGTGAGGTAACAGGTGCCGAAGCTTTCTTT. The V call is TRBV10-3, the J call TRBJ1-1; possible D gene TRBD1, 5 bases. The V gene's germline CDR1 is ENHRY and CDR2 SYGVKD. Trimming left V 2 bases short and J 8 bases short, with 12 bases between. This CDR3 comprises 13 residues.

This chain connects TRBV28 to TRBJ1-2; D is uncertain. Germline CDR1 MDHEN, CDR2 SYDVKM. The CDR3 totals 12 residues. The V end was cut by 3 bases, the J end by 4 bases, with 6 bases between. In nucleotides, the CDR3 is TGTGCCAGCAGTTTGACCACCTATGGCTACACCTTC. This codes for CASSLTTYGYTF.

The CDR3, as DNA: TGTGCCAGCAGCTTGCAGGGGGCAGATACGCAGTATTTT. It codes for CASSLQGADTQYF. This chain connects TRBV5-4 to TRBJ2-3; the match to TRBD1 covers 7 bases. J gave up 4 bases and V 1 base, and 0 bases lay outside the gene matches. The germline V gene encodes CDR1 SGHNT and CDR2 YYREEE (reference sequence). CDR3 length: 13 residues. Using reference TRBV5-4 and TRBJ2-3 for the parts outside the CDR3, the full variable domain is ETGVTQSPTHLIKTRGQQVTLRCSSQSGHNTVSWYQQALGQGPQFIFQYYREEENGRGNFPPRFSGLQFPNYSSELNVNALELDDSALYLCASSLQGADTQYFGPGTRLTVL.

About this clone itself: A junction end diverges from the germline sequence, so it may reflect a read error. The chain's CDR3 is CASSPDRGSSHNEQFF. DNA for the CDR3: TGTGCCAGCAGCCCTGACAGGGGGAGCTCCCACAATGAGCAGTTCTTC. J is TRBJ2-1 and V is TRBV7-9; TRBD1 matches 9 bases. Germline V gives CDR1 SEHNR, CDR2 FQNEAQ (reference sequence). The CDR3 consists of 16 residues.

The chain carries TRBV6-5 and TRBJ1-5; D unclear. Trimming removed 6 bases from V and 0 bases from J, with 9 bases in between. The length of the CDR3 is 14 residues. Germline V CDR1 and CDR2: MNHEY, SVGAGI. The CDR3 here is CASRESYSNQPQHF. CDR3 in DNA: TGTGCCAGCAGGGAGAGTTATAGCAATCAGCCCCAGCATTTT.

The V and J genes are TRBV9 and TRBJ2-1; D is ambiguous. V was shortened by 0 bases and J by 5 bases, with 9 bases between the two germline ends. This CDR3 comprises 14 residues. Germline V gene lookup returns CDR1 SGDLS and CDR2 YYNGEE. The CDR3 bases are TGTGCCAGCAGCGTAGCCGATTCCGACAATGAGCAGTTCTTC. Translating gives CASSVADSDNEQFF. Full variable domain (outside the CDR3, taken from reference TRBV9 and TRBJ2-1): DSGVTQTPKHLITATGQRVTLRCSPRSGDLSVYWYQQSLDQGLQFLIQYYNGEERAKGNILERFSAQQFPDLHSELNLSSLELGDSALYFCASSVADSDNEQFFGPGTRLTVL.

The chain has TRBV25-1 and TRBJ1-2; possible D gene TRBD1, 6 bases. This CDR3 contains 16 residues. The germline V gene has CDR1 MGHDK and CDR2 SYGVNS. V was cut by 2 bases and J by 4 bases, with 17 bases left in between. Here the CDR3 DNA reads TGTGCCAGCAGTGAAAGAGGGGGAAAGGGGCCCTATGGCTACACCTTC. Amino acids: CASSERGGKGPYGYTF.

This chain links TRBV7-9 with TRBJ1-1, with D possibly being TRBD1 (5 bases). Germline CDR1 is SEHNR and CDR2 is FQNEAQ (reference sequence). V dropped 3 bases and J dropped 7 bases, with 15 bases sitting between them. The CDR3 is 14 amino acids. The CDR3 region is CASSFKGGTGEAFF. The CDR3 nucleotides read TGTGCCAGCAGCTTTAAAGGAGGGACTGGTGAAGCTTTCTTT.

The chain has TRBV5-1 and TRBJ2-1; D call uncertain. Germline values: CDR1 SGHRS, CDR2 YFSETQ. The CDR3 sequence is 14 residues long. Trimming removed 0 bases from V and 7 bases from J, with 11 bases in between. The CDR3 DNA reads TGCGCCAGCAGCTTGGCGGATAGAACGAATGAGCAGTTCTTC. Translation gives CASSLADRTNEQFF. Drawing the rest from reference TRBV5-1 and TRBJ2-1, the complete variable domain is KAGVTQTPRYLIKTRGQQVTLSCSPISGHRSVSWYQQTPGQGLQFLFEYFSETQRNKGNFPGRFSGRQFSNSRSEMNVSTLELGDSALYLCASSLADRTNEQFFGPGTRLTVL.

The chain joins TRBV18 to TRBJ2-7; D might be TRBD1 (6 bases). This CDR3 spans 15 amino acids. Trimming took off 3 bases at V and 2 bases at J, with 14 bases between the two ends. Germline loops: CDR1 KGHSH, CDR2 LQKENI. This chain's CDR3 is CASSPQEGVTYEQYF. DNA of the CDR3: TGTGCCAGCTCACCCCAAGAGGGGGTAACCTACGAGCAGTACTTC.

The chain links TRBV11-2 to TRBJ2-5, with TRBD2 as a possible D gene (6 bases). This CDR3 contains 15 residues. Trimming removed 0 bases at V and 2 bases at J, with 10 bases between. Germline V CDR1 and CDR2: SGHAT, FQNNGV. In DNA, the CDR3 is TGTGCCAGCAGCTTAGAGCCCCGGGGGCAAGAGACCCAGTACTTC. Translating it yields CASSLEPRGQETQYF.

The chain carries TRBV18 and TRBJ2-7; 7 nucleotides match TRBD1. From germline, CDR1 is KGHSH and CDR2 LQKENI. J gave up 5 bases and V 2 bases, and 6 bases lay outside the gene matches. The CDR3 extends over 14 amino acids. For the CDR3, the DNA is TGTGCCAGCTCACCAAGAGGGGGCGCGGACGAGCAGTACTTC. This encodes CASSPRGGADEQYF.

This chain connects TRBV7-8 to TRBJ1-2; D call uncertain. CDR1 and CDR2 (germline): SGHVS, FQNEAQ. Trimming took off 5 bases at V and 7 bases at J, with 17 bases between the two ends. The CDR3 covers 14 residues. DNA of the CDR3: TGTGCCAGCAGCCCCACACCGACGGTGGGTGGCTACACCTTC. Protein: CASSPTPTVGGYTF. The complete variable domain, with remaining parts taken from reference TRBV7-8 and TRBJ1-2, reads GAGVSQSPRYKVAKRGQDVALRCDPISGHVSLFWYQQALGQGPEFLTYFQNEAQLDKSGLPSDRFFAERPEGSVSTLKIQRTQQEDSAVYLCASSPTPTVGGYTFGSGTRLTVV.

The rearrangement links TRBV5-1 to TRBJ2-5, with D perhaps TRBD1 (5 bases). The CDR3 is made up of 13 amino acids. The germline V gene encodes CDR1 SGHRS and CDR2 YFSETQ. The V and J ends lost 0 bases and 6 bases respectively, with 9 bases between them. The CDR3 sequence is CASSLGQPQTQYF. The CDR3 coding sequence is TGCGCCAGCAGCTTGGGACAGCCGCAGACCCAGTACTTC.

The rearrangement uses TRBV7-2 and TRBJ2-7; the D gene could be TRBD1 or TRBD2 (5 bases each). The V and J ends lost 5 bases and 3 bases respectively, with 20 bases between them. The CDR3 is 16 amino acids. Germline CDR1 SGHTA, CDR2 FQGNSA. Here the CDR3 reads CASSTTRGRRDYEQYF. DNA for the CDR3: TGTGCCAGCAGCACTACCCGGGGCCGACGCGACTACGAGCAGTACTTC.

Here the CDR3 reads CASSLGELFF. The CDR3 DNA sequence: TGTGCCAGCAGTCTAGGGGAGCTGTTTTTT. The rearrangement links TRBV12-3 or TRBV12-4 to TRBJ2-2; D is unclear. The CDR3 extends over 10 amino acids. The ends were cut back, 5 bases at V and 8 bases at J, with 3 bases in the middle.

V and J are TRBV25-1 and TRBJ2-3; D remains ambiguous. V was shortened by 0 bases and J by 2 bases, with 12 bases between the two germline ends. The CDR3 loop spans 16 amino acids. Germline loops: CDR1 MGHDK, CDR2 SYGVNS. The DNA of the CDR3 is TGTGCCAGCAGTGAATACGGCCTCAGGCTCACAGATACGCAGTATTTT. This encodes CASSEYGLRLTDTQYF.